The 10 T cell receptor beta chains presented below share a single source sample, sequenced in a study of shared clonotypes between healthy human individuals. Naive CD8 cells lacked CD45RO, underwent positive selection for CCR7 and left out terminally differentiated effector memory CD45RA+ cells. Assay used: immunoSEQ multiplex PCR; TCRdb lists only in-frame clones, some missing. The table lists roughly 2,000,000 clones, over 85% of them singletons, with about 1.7% in the top ten. Sequenced: naive CD8+ T cells from PBMCs. Receptor source: a man between 18 and 29 years old in good health. Some clones in this sample may be carry-over from other donors' samples.

This chain links TRBV27 with TRBJ1-4; the D is unclear. Trimming left V 3 bases short and J 8 bases short, with 10 bases between. Per the germline V gene, CDR1 is MNHEY and CDR2 is SMNVEV (reference sequence). The CDR3 runs 13 residues. The CDR3 region is CASSLRVNEKLFF. The CDR3 DNA reads TGTGCCAGCAGTTTGAGGGTTAACGAAAAACTGTTTTTT.

Notes on this clone: Other DNA sequences in this specimen translate into the identical CDR3. This chain joins TRBV7-9 and TRBJ1-2, with 7 bases matching TRBD1. This CDR3 is built from 12 residues. The junction had 1 base not matched to a gene; V was cut back by 1 base and J by 8 bases. From germline, CDR1 is SEHNR and CDR2 FQNEAQ (reference sequence). CDR3 protein: CASSLGTGGYTF. In nucleotides, the CDR3 is TGTGCCAGCAGCTTAGGGACAGGCGGCTACACCTTC.

The V and J genes are TRBV30 and TRBJ1-5, with D possibly matching TRBD1 (6 bases). V was cut by 8 bases and J by 1 base, with 18 bases left in between. CDR3 length: 15 amino acids. CDR1 GTSNPN and CDR2 SVGIG come from the germline V gene (reference sequence). For the CDR3, the DNA is TGTGCCATAAGTGAGGACAGTGGAAGCAATCAGCCCCAGCATTTT. Protein: CAISEDSGSNQPQHF.

This chain uses TRBV5-4 with TRBJ2-1, with 9 positions matching TRBD1. Germline V gene lookup returns CDR1 SGHNT and CDR2 YYREEE (reference sequence). The V segment lost 4 bases and the J segment 7 bases; nucleotides outside the gene matches: 9. CDR3 length: 15 residues. CDR3 protein: CASSHRDRVHNEQFF. The DNA of the CDR3 is TGTGCCAGCAGCCACCGGGACAGGGTGCATAATGAGCAGTTCTTC.

The chain couples TRBV5-1 to TRBJ1-2, with D perhaps matching TRBD1 (5 bases). V was trimmed by 4 bases and J by 6 bases, leaving 25 bases between them. Germline CDR1 SGHRS, CDR2 YFSETQ. The CDR3 has 17 amino acids. The CDR3 region is CASSPHRDRLLSDGYTF. In DNA form, the CDR3 reads TGCGCCAGCAGCCCCCACCGAGACAGACTGCTTAGCGATGGCTACACCTTC.

Only a few counts were recorded for this clone. The V call is TRBV11-2, the J call TRBJ1-2, with 7 bases fitting TRBD1. J lost 3 bases, V lost 6 bases, and 1 base had no gene match. Per the germline V gene, CDR1 is SGHAT and CDR2 is FQNNGV. The CDR3 extends over 12 amino acids. In DNA, the CDR3 is TGTGCCAGCAGTGACAGGGACTATGGCTACACCTTC. It codes for CASSDRDYGYTF.

CDR3 sequence: CASSSSDGDYGYTF. The CDR3 nucleotides read TGTGCCAGCAGCAGTTCCGACGGTGACTATGGCTACACCTTC. The chain uses TRBV13 and TRBJ1-2; D is unclear. V was clipped by 5 bases and J by 3 bases, with 13 bases between them. Germline V CDR1 and CDR2: PRHDT, FYEKMQ (reference sequence). The length of the CDR3 is 14 residues.

This sequence joins TRBV18 and TRBJ1-1; 11 bases align to TRBD1. The length of the CDR3 is 15 residues. V was pared by 3 bases and J by 4 bases, with 4 bases of the junction left unmatched. Germline V gives CDR1 KGHSH, CDR2 LQKENI. CDR3 residues: CASSPVGTGGTEAFF. As DNA, the CDR3 is TGTGCCAGCTCACCGGTCGGGACAGGGGGCACTGAAGCTTTCTTT.

The chain employs TRBV5-5 and TRBJ2-7; D is ambiguous. V lost 4 bases, J lost 4 bases, and 15 bases lay in between. The CDR3 has 14 amino acids. Germline V gene lookup returns CDR1 SGHKS and CDR2 YYEKEE (reference sequence). Written as DNA, the CDR3 is TGTGCCAGCAGCCCGCAGCTTGGAAGATACGAGCAGTACTTC. It encodes CASSPQLGRYEQYF. Complete variable domain (other parts from reference TRBV5-5 and TRBJ2-7): DAGVTQSPTHLIKTRGQQVTLRCSPISGHKSVSWYQQVLGQGPQFIFQYYEKEERGRGNFPDRFSARQFPNYSSELNVNALLLGDSALYLCASSPQLGRYEQYFGPGTRLTVT.

The chain uses TRBV19 and TRBJ1-1; D remains unclear. The germline gives CDR1 LNHDA, CDR2 SQIVND (reference sequence). The V gene lost 5 bases and the J gene lost 0 bases, with 13 bases spanning the gap. The CDR3 runs 15 residues. The DNA of the CDR3 is TGTGCCAGTAGTCTCCGGGGAGTTTTGAACACTGAAGCTTTCTTT. It specifies CASSLRGVLNTEAFF.